One and the same sample provided the 4 T cell receptor beta chains below, sequenced in a study of early T cells in non-severe SARS-CoV-2 infection. TCRdb processed the 5' RACE reads anew with MiXCR; each CDR3 protein has one entry. The sample shows some 88,000 distinct CDR3 sequences, around 17% of them seen only once. This specimen consisted of whole blood, obtained at baseline. The receptors were gathered from an adult who was a healthcare worker with PCR-confirmed SARS-CoV-2 infection or an uninfected control (not recorded which).

This clonotype was seen many times. The CDR3 sequence is CASRPDGGPGQPQHF. The CDR3 nucleotides are TGCGCCAGCAGACCCGATGGGGGACCAGGTCAGCCCCAGCATTTT. The chain uses TRBV5-1 and TRBJ1-5, with D possibly TRBD1 on 5 matching bases. Trimming left V 5 bases short and J 6 bases short, with 18 bases between. CDR3 length: 15 residues. CDR1 is SGHRS, CDR2 YFSETQ, per germline.

The table lists this clonotype with many counts. The chain couples TRBV4-3 to TRBJ2-7, with TRBD1 matching 7 bases. V shed 4 bases and J 6 bases; nucleotides not matched to a gene: 3. CDR1 and CDR2 (germline): LGHNA, YSLEER. The CDR3 is 12 amino acids. The CDR3 DNA reads as TGCGCCAGCAGCCTCAACAGGGGCGAGCAGTACTTC. This sequence encodes CASSLNRGEQYF.

The rearrangement links TRBV12-3 or TRBV12-4 to TRBJ2-1; D is possibly TRBD1 (8 bases). V was cut by 6 bases and J by 4 bases, with 16 bases left in between. This CDR3 is built from 15 residues. The CDR3 nucleotides are TGTGCCAGCAGCAAGGGAGGGACAGGTTACAATGAGCAGTTCTTC. Residues: CASSKGGTGYNEQFF.

The chain uses TRBV12-3 or TRBV12-4 and TRBJ2-7, with D possibly being TRBD2 (6 bases). V was shortened by 5 bases and J by 7 bases, with 15 bases between the two germline ends. CDR3 length: 13 amino acids. The CDR3 nucleotides read TGTGCCAGCAGTCCCGGGACGGGAGAGGAGCAGTACTTC. Translation gives CASSPGTGEEQYF.